The present T cell receptor (beta chain) was sequenced within a study of vaccination and CD4 T cells after COVID-19. Cultured CD4+ T cell DNA was sequenced using the Oncomine TCR Beta short-read assay. Genomic DNA from cultured CD4+ T cells was extracted. TCRdb re-derived calls from the PCR reads in MiXCR, one entry per CDR3 protein. The sample lists fewer than 20,000 distinct CDR3 sequences; over 45% were seen once. A word on this clonotype: Its cognate antigen is unknown.

The CDR3 consists of 12 residues. Per germline, CDR1 DFQATT and CDR2 SNEGSKA (reference sequence). Deletions cut 5 bases from V and 10 bases from J, with 17 bases between. This sample's treatment: approximately 11-day PBMC culture with coronavirus spike peptide pools or control peptides (ViraFEST assay). The sample consisted of CD4+ T cells from blood, cultured in vitro. The receptor was derived from a human donor who had recovered from COVID-19. This chain links TRBV20-1 with TRBJ1-1, with D tentatively TRBD1 (6 bases). For the CDR3, the DNA is TGCAGTGCTGAGGACACCCAGGGGCGAGCTTTCTTT. It is translated as CSAEDTQGRAFF.